This section outlines one T cell receptor (beta chain) sequence together with its context. There is no known antigen for this receptor. The sample holds no much larger clone one base away, and base qualities are not on file. The CDR3 contains 16 residues, cysteine and phenylalanine counted. The only DNA kept is the CDR3, 48 bases in frame from the first base. Trimming removed 6 bases from V and 0 bases from J; the gene matches leave 8 bases unexplained. According to the germline V gene (reference sequence), CDR1 reads MNHNY and CDR2 reads SVGAGI. The sample comes from a study of PD-1 blockade in classical Hodgkin lymphoma (TCRdb year 2020). Regarding the research as a whole: Nivolumab dosing was 3 mg/kg intravenously every 2 weeks, continuing until either disease progression or unacceptable toxicity. To define a peripheral blood immune signature of response to PD-1 blockade in classical Hodgkin lymphoma, the study combined TCR beta sequencing with CyTOF.

Overall study results and their limits: Only a single clinical trial cohort was studied, and what caused the repertoire differences, possibly disease activity or prior therapy, remained undefined. Baseline TCR diversity was reported to be lower in newly diagnosed patients than in healthy donors and to be lower still in relapsed/refractory patients. Baseline diversity similar to that of newly diagnosed patients was observed in trial patients achieving complete response, whereas significantly lower diversity was observed in partial responders and progressors. A significant rise by C4D1 was seen in CD4+ but not CD8+ TCR diversity (p=0.0027 vs p=0.16), with the rise being most apparent in complete responders (p=0.02). Diversity was lower in patients who began nivolumab less than 1 year after ASCT, so these patients were left out of later analyses to avoid confounding by immune reconstitution.

The Qiagen DNeasy kit was used to extract genomic DNA from unsorted PBMCs and from the negatively selected CD4+ and CD8+ fractions. TCR beta CDR3 regions were amplified by immunoSEQ multiplex PCR using primers annealing to V and J segments. A synthetic immune receptor repertoire was used to minimize amplification bias, and remaining bias was computationally removed after sequencing. The original pipeline was this. Repertoire diversity was quantified as the Shannon entropy index using custom Python scripts. Unsorted, CD4+ and CD8+ repertoires were analyzed separately, except for combined analyses in which CD4+ and CD8+ sequences were merged in silico. A clone was considered expanded if an increase in frequency of at least 2-fold after treatment relative to C1D1 was found, and a pseudocount of 0.5 was applied to clones undetected at baseline. Singleton clones were defined as clones with 0 or 1 copy at C1D1, and non-singleton clones were defined as clones with 2 or more copies. Clones expanded in unsorted samples were assigned a CD4+, CD8+ or unknown annotation through matching of protein sequences in sorted samples from the same patient. Wilcoxon tests were applied to paired samples to test diversity changes from C1D1 to C4D1. TCRdb limited this immuneACCESS table to in-frame rearrangements with V and J called. A share of clones is missing; checked studies link under half to unresolved V genes, and the rest is unexplained. Clonal size and the V and J genes are those of that table, whereas D and trimming came from the DNA. The sample yields 95,000 to 100,000 clones; about 89% were counted once. Clones ranked in the top ten supply around 6.6% of the sample.

In light of the paper, this sample's time point label describes: cycle 2 day 1 (C2D1) of nivolumab. Every trial patient had relapsed following autologous stem cell transplantation, and prior brentuximab vedotin exposure was what differed among cohorts A, B and C. The trial cohort comprised roughly 50 patients with relapsed/refractory classical Hodgkin lymphoma whose best overall responses were complete response, partial response or progressive disease. Trial patients were treated with single-agent nivolumab in the multi-cohort phase II CheckMate 205 trial. An independent review committee assessed best overall response by applying the 2007 International Working Group response criteria. Trial PBMCs were collected just before the start of nivolumab (C1D1) and during therapy at cycle 2 day 1 and cycle 4 day 1. Peripheral blood was collected in 8 mL Vacutainer Cell Preparation Tubes, from which PBMCs were isolated by centrifugation and then cryopreserved.

This material consisted of peripheral blood mononuclear cells (PBMCs), taken before the second cycle of nivolumab. This chain joins TRBV6-6 to TRBJ1-1; TRBD1 aligns with 9 central bases. This sequence was found in a human donor with classical Hodgkin lymphoma. The DNA sequence is as follows: TGTGCCAGCAGCCCCGGGACAGGGAAAATGAACACTGAAGCTTTCTTT. Its coded protein is CASSPGTGKMNTEAFF.